The next 3 T cell receptor beta chains were all read from a single sample in a study of blood T cell repertoires in COVID-19. This table comes from immunoSEQ multiplex PCR, and its TCRdb copy is limited to in-frame clones, with some not included. The sample carries roughly 200,000 clones, roughly 84% recorded once. Sequencing was performed on peripheral blood. The receptor source for this set is a woman in her forties with COVID-19, enrolled during active disease.

The V gene is TRBV13, the J gene TRBJ2-2; the D is unclear. Germline V lookup: CDR1 PRHDT, CDR2 FYEKMQ (reference sequence). CDR3 length equals 13 residues. V was shortened by 6 bases and J by 6 bases, with 11 bases between the two germline ends. This CDR3 reads CASRPRSAGELFF. For the CDR3, the DNA is TGTGCCAGCAGACCTAGGAGCGCCGGGGAGCTGTTTTTT.

The chain couples TRBV29-1 to TRBJ1-2; 9 positions match TRBD1. J gave up 7 bases and V 7 bases, and 10 bases lay outside the gene matches. The CDR3 is made up of 13 amino acids. CDR1 and CDR2 from the germline V gene are SQVTM and ANQGSEA. The CDR3: CSARDRVRSGYTF. CDR3 bases: TGCAGCGCCCGGGACAGGGTCAGGAGTGGCTACACCTTC. Variable domain in full (rest from reference TRBV29-1 and TRBJ1-2): SAVISQKPSRDICQRGTSLTIQCQVDSQVTMMFWYRQQPGQSLTLIATANQGSEATYESGFVIDKFPISRPNLTFSTLTVSNMSPEDSSIYLCSARDRVRSGYTFGSGTRLTVV.

This rearrangement joins TRBV27 to TRBJ2-1; 9 bases align to TRBD1. V trimming: 4 bases; J trimming: 3 bases; junction bases outside the gene matches: 7. This CDR3 has 16 amino acids. Germline values: CDR1 MNHEY, CDR2 SMNVEV (reference sequence). The CDR3 region is CASSSLGQGLYNEQFF. The CDR3 coding sequence is TGTGCCAGCAGTTCACTCGGACAGGGGCTCTACAATGAGCAGTTCTTC.